This T cell receptor beta chain was captured by sequencing in a study of response to subunit inactivated influenza vaccine (dated 2018 in TCRdb). Regarding the study in general: Deep quantitative profiling of the T cell receptor repertoire was used in the study to follow responses to a trivalent subunit inactivated influenza vaccine. What the study reported, not specific to this receptor: The authors proposed that each seasonal influenza vaccination may bring in only a limited number of new T cells.

The method behind the library was RT-PCR. The sample was run on an Illumina HiSeq 2500. TCRdb redid the processing of the public reads, applying fastp at Q25 and MiXCR, and retained in-frame beta chains. When rows share a CDR3 protein, they turn into one entry using the most common DNA and genes. The sample profile shows a few hundred thousand distinct CDR3 sequences; about 20% of them were found once. The ten largest clones take up 9% to 12% of the sample. CDR1 and CDR2 are drawn from the germline V gene: MNHEY, SVGAGI. The CDR3 contains 13 residues, cysteine and phenylalanine counted. CDR3 DNA is the only sequence kept; it has 39 bases, read in frame from the first base. V is shortened by 6 bases, J by 4 bases, and the region joining them spans 13 bases. Turning to this clonotype: Its binding antigen is unknown. There are no base qualities to consult, and no much larger clone falls within one base.

The starting material was PBMCs from blood, obtained about 19 months after vaccination. This receptor chain uses TRBV6-5 and TRBJ2-7, with the D assignment possibly TRBD1 or TRBD2, given 5 matching bases for each. This clonotype was sampled from a man aged 50-75 years who received an inactivated influenza vaccine. Donor details come from another sample of the same person, matched by shared clones. This receptor carries the CDR3 CASRYGGTYEQYF. The DNA is as follows: TGTGCCAGCAGGTATGGGGGAACGTACGAGCAGTACTTC.